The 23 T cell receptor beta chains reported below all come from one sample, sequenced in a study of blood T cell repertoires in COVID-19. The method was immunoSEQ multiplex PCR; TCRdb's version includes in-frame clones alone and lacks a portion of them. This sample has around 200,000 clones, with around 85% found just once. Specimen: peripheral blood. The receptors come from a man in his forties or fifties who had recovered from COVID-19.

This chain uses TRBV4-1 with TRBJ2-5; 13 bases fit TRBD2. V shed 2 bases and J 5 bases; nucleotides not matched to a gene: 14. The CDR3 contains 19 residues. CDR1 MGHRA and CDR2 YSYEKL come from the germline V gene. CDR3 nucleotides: TGCGCCAGCAGCCAACCGAGACTAGCGGGAGGCTCCGGAAGGGAGACCCAGTACTTC. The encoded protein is CASSQPRLAGGSGRETQYF.

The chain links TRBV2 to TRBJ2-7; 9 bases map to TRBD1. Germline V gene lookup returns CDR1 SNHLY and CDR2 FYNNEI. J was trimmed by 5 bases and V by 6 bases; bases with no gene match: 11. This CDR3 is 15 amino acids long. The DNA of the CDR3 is TGTGCCAGCAGCTCCGGGACAGGGATTGTTCACGAGCAGTACTTC. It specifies CASSSGTGIVHEQYF. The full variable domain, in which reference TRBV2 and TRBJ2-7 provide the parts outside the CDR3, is EPEVTQTPSHQVTQMGQEVILRCVPISNHLYFYWYRQILGQKVEFLVSFYNNEISEKSEIFDDQFSVERPDGSNFTLKIRSTKLEDSAMYFCASSSGTGIVHEQYFGPGTRLTVT.

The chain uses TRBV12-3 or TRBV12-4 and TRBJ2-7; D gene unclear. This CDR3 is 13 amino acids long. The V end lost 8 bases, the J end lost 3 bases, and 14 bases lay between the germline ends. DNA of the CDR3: TGTGCCAGCGGTCCAACTAATATCTACGAGCAGTACTTC. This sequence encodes CASGPTNIYEQYF.

The CDR3 loop reads CASRLAGSQETQYF. CDR3 bases: TGTGCCAGCAGATTAGCCGGGTCGCAAGAGACCCAGTACTTC. The chain joins TRBV6-6 to TRBJ2-5; D unclear. The CDR3 covers 14 residues. Trimming pared 6 bases from V and 2 bases from J, leaving 13 bases between. Germline CDR1 MNHNY, CDR2 SVGAGI (reference sequence).

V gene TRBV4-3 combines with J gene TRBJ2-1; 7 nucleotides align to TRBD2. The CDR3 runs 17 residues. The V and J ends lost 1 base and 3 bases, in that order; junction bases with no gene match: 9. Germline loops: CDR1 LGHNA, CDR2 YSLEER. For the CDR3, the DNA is TGCGCCAGCAGCCAAGCCCTTTCTAGCGGCCGCTACAATGAGCAGTTCTTC. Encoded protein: CASSQALSSGRYNEQFF.

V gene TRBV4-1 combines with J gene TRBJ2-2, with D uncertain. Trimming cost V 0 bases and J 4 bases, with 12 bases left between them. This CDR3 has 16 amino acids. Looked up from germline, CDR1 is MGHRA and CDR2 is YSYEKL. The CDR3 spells CASSQDRIAVTGELFF. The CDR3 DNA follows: TGCGCCAGCAGCCAAGATAGGATAGCAGTCACCGGGGAGCTGTTTTTT.

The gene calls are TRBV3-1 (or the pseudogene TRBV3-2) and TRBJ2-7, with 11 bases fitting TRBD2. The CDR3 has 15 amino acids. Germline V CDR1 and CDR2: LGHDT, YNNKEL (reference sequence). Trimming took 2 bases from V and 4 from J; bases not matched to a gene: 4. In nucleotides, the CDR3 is TGTGCCAGCAGCCAACGAGGGACTAGCGGATACGAGCAGTACTTC. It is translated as CASSQRGTSGYEQYF.

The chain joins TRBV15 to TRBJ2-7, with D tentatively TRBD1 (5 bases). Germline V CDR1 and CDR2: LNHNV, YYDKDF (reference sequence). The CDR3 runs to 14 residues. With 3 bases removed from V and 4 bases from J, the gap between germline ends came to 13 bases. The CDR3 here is CATSSTGLLYEQYF. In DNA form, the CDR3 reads TGTGCCACCAGCAGCACAGGCCTACTTTACGAGCAGTACTTC.

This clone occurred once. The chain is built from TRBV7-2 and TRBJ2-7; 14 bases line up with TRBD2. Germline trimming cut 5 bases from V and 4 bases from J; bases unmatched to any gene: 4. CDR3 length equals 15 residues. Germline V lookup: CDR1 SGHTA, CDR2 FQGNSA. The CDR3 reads CASSPRTSGRYEQYF. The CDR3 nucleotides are TGTGCCAGCAGCCCACGGACTAGCGGGAGGTACGAGCAGTACTTC.

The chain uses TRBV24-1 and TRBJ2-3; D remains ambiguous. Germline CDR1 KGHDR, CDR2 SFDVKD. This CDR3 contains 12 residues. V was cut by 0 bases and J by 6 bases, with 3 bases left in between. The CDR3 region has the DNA TGTGCCACCAGTGATTTGTCGGATACGCAGTATTTT. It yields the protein CATSDLSDTQYF.

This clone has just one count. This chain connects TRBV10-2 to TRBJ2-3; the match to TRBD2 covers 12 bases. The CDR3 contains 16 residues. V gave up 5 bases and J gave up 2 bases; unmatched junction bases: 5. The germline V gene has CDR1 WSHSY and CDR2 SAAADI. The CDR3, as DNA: TGCGCCAGCAGTCGAGGACTAGCGGGGAACACAGATACGCAGTATTTT. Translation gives CASSRGLAGNTDTQYF.

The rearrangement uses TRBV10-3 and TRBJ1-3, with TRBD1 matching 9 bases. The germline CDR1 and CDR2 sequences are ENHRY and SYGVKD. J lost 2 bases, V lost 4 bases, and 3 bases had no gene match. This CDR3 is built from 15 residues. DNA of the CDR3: TGTGCCATCAGTGGGACAGGGGTTGCTGGAAACACCATATATTTT. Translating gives CAISGTGVAGNTIYF.

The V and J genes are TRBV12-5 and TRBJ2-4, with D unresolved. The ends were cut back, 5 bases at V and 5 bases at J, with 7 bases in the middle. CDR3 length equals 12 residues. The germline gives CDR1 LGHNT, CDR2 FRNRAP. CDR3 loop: CASGTVENIQYF. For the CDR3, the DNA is TGTGCTAGTGGTACGGTGGAAAACATTCAGTACTTC.

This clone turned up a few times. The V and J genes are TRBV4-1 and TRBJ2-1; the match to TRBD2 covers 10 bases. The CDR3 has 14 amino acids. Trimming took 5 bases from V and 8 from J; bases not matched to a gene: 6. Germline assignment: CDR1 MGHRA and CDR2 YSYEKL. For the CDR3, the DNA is TGCGCCAGCAGCGAACTAGCGGGAATTGATGAGCAGTTCTTC. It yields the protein CASSELAGIDEQFF.

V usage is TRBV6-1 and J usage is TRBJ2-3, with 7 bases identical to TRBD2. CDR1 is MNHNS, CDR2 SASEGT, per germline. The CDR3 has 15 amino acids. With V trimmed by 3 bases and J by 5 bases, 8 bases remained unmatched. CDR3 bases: TGTGCCAGCAGTGATCGGGGCGGGAGACAAGATACGCAGTATTTT. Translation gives CASSDRGGRQDTQYF.

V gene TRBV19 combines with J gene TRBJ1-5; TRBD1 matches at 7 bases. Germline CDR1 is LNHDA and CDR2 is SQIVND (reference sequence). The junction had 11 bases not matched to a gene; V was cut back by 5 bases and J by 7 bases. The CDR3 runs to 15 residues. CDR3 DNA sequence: TGTGCCAGTAGTGCATCAACAGGGGACGGGCAGCCCCAGCATTTT. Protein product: CASSASTGDGQPQHF.

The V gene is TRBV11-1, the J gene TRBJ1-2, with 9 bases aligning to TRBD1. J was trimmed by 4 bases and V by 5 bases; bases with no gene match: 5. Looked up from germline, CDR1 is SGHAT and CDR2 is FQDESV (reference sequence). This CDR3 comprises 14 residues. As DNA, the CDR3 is TGTGCCAGCAGCCCCGGGACAGGGTCCTATGGCTACACCTTC. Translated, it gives CASSPGTGSYGYTF.

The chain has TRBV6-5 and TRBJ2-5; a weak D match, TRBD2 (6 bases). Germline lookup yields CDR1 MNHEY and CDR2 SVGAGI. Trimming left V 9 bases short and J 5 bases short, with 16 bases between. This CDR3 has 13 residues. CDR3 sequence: CASGSAGWETQYF. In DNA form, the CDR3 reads TGTGCCAGTGGCTCAGCGGGTTGGGAGACCCAGTACTTC.

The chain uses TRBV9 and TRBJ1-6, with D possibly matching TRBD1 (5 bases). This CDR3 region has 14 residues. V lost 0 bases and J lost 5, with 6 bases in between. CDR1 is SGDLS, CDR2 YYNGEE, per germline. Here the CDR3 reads CASSVGQNNSPLHF. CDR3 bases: TGTGCCAGCAGCGTAGGACAGAATAATTCACCCCTCCACTTT.

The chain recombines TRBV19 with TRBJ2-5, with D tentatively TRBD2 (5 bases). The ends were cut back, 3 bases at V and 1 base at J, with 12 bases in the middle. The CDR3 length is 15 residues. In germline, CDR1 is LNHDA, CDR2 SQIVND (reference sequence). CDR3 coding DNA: TGTGCCAGTAGTATTAGCGTCCTCGGCCAAGAGACCCAGTACTTC. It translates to CASSISVLGQETQYF.

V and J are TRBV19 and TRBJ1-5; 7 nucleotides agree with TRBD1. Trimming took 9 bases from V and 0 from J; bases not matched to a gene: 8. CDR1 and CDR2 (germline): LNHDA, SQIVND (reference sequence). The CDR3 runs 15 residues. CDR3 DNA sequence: TGTGCCAGCGGGGGACAGCCCCATAGCAATCAGCCCCAGCATTTT. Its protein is CASGGQPHSNQPQHF.

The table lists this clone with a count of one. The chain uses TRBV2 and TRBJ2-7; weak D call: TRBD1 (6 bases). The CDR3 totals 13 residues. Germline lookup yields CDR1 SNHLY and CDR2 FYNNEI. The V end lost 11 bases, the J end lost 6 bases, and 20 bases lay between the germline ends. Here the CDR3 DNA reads TGTGCCGGGGGCAGGTCCAGGGCAGGCGAGCAGTACTTC. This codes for CAGGRSRAGEQYF.

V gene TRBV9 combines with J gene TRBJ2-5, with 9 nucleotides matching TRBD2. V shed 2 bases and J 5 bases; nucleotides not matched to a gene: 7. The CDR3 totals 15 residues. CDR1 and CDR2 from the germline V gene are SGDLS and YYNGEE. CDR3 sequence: CASSVGAGGLETQYF. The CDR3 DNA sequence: TGTGCCAGCAGCGTCGGTGCGGGAGGGTTGGAGACCCAGTACTTC.